The T cell receptor beta chain under discussion was sequenced for a study of T cells in localized non-small cell lung cancer. General observations from the study: Adjacent lung was found to contain a median about 55 of the top 100 tumor clones. Uninvolved adjacent lung showed the highest T cell clonality, exceeding tumor.

Comment on this clone: Its cognate antigen is unknown.

Measured with immunoSEQ multiplex PCR; TCRdb has only the in-frame clones, and not every one. This repertoire shows some 27,000 clones, about 90% found once; its top ten account for roughly 2.8%. Trimming removed 0 bases at V and 3 bases at J, with 9 bases between. The CDR3 is made up of 14 amino acids. The V gene's germline CDR1 is SGHNT and CDR2 YYREEE (reference sequence). The rearrangement joins TRBV5-4 to TRBJ2-5; TRBD1 is a possible D gene (6 bases). This TCR was sampled from a woman between 18 and 50 years old with stage I lung adenocarcinoma. The sequenced sample was peripheral blood, obtained before any cancer treatment. The CDR3 sequence: CASSLVPGEETQYF. The CDR3 DNA sequence: TGTGCCAGCAGCTTGGTCCCAGGGGAAGAGACCCAGTACTTC.